The present TCR beta chain was sequenced within a study of cytomegalovirus exposure and HLA in healthy donors. PCR used 60 Vbeta primers and 13 Jbeta primers. Assay: immunoSEQ multiplex PCR; the TCRdb copy retains only in-frame clones and omits some. Among 140,000 or so clones, more than 75% were seen once, and the ten largest hold less than 3%. V lost 5 bases and J lost 2; bases outside the gene matches: 3. The CDR3 runs 13 residues. Germline CDR1 is GTSNPN and CDR2 is SVGIG (reference sequence). The study's findings and limits: Reportedly, cytomegalovirus status was diagnosed with high sensitivity and specificity. The listing of roughly 160 TCR beta chains classed them as cytomegalovirus-associated.

With respect to this clone: Its specificity is not known.

This TCR was recovered from a woman aged 18-29 years in good health and CMV-seropositive. The sample comprised PBMCs. The gene calls are TRBV30 and TRBJ1-3, with 7 positions matching TRBD1. The CDR3 bases are TGTGCCTGGGCTACAGGGGCTGGAAACACCATATATTTT. The encoded protein is CAWATGAGNTIYF. The full variable domain, its missing parts supplied by reference TRBV30 and TRBJ1-3, is SQTIHQWPATLVQPVGSPLSLECTVEGTSNPNLYWYRQAAGRGLQLLFYSVGIGQISSEVPQNLSASRPQDRQFILSSKKLLLSDSGFYLCAWATGAGNTIYFGEGSWLTVV.